This T cell receptor (beta chain) was sequenced during a study of response to subunit inactivated influenza vaccine. Study observations and caveats: Seasonal influenza vaccination, on each occasion, was suggested by the authors to recruit few new T cells.

Germline lookup yields CDR1 SNHLY and CDR2 FYNNEI. The CDR3 loop spans 16 amino acids. J gave up 15 bases and V 4 bases, and 21 bases lay outside the gene matches. Turning to this clonotype: Its antigen is currently unknown.

One entry per CDR3 protein, called by TCRdb with MiXCR from the RT-PCR reads. The sample consists of 200,000 to 250,000 distinct CDR3 sequences, 9% to 15% of them appearing once. The V gene is TRBV2, the J gene TRBJ2-1; 7 bases are shared with TRBD2. The sequencing here drew on non-naive T cells sorted from PBMCs, taken 14 to 15 days before vaccination. The source of this sequence is a man over 45 who received an inactivated influenza vaccine. The CDR3 coding sequence is TGTGCCAGCAGTGTTATCGGCGCGGGAGTCACAAATGACTGGTTCTTC. Translation: CASSVIGAGVTNDWFF.